The 29 T cell receptor beta chains below come from one sample, sequenced in a study of cytomegalovirus exposure and HLA in healthy donors. The table came from immunoSEQ multiplex PCR; TCRdb's copy has only in-frame clones and leaves some out. This repertoire shows 76,000 or so clones, roughly 95% found once; its top ten account for 2.5% to 3.5%. What was sequenced was PBMCs. These receptors were obtained from a young woman in good health and CMV-seropositive.

This clone was detected once. The V call is TRBV27, the J call TRBJ1-1; D not resolved. Germline assignment: CDR1 MNHEY and CDR2 SMNVEV (reference sequence). V lost 3 bases, J lost 3 bases, and 11 bases lay in between. The CDR3 totals 14 residues. In DNA, the CDR3 is TGTGCCAGCAGTTTTTTAGCCGGGGACACTGAAGCTTTCTTT. Translating gives CASSFLAGDTEAFF.

This clone is a singleton in its sample. The rearrangement uses TRBV18 and TRBJ1-5; tentative D call: TRBD1 (5 bases). The CDR3 spans 15 residues. The germline CDR1 and CDR2 sequences are KGHSH and LQKENI. V was trimmed by 1 base and J by 7 bases, leaving 14 bases between them. Written as DNA, the CDR3 is TGTGCCAGCTCACCACAGGGGAATTTCGGACAGCCCCAGCATTTT. It yields the protein CASSPQGNFGQPQHF.

This clone was detected once. The chain joins TRBV18 to TRBJ2-3; TRBD2 matches 14 bases. There are 17 residues in the CDR3. J was trimmed by 4 bases and V by 4 bases; bases with no gene match: 7. Germline-derived CDR1 and CDR2 are KGHSH and LQKENI. The CDR3 nucleotides are TGTGCCAGCTCACAAGGGACTAGCGGGAGAGGTTCAGATACGCAGTATTTT. This translates into CASSQGTSGRGSDTQYF. Variable domain in full (rest from reference TRBV18 and TRBJ2-3): NAGVMQNPRHLVRRRGQEARLRCSPMKGHSHVYWYRQLPEEGLKFMVYLQKENIIDESGMPKERFSAEFPKEGPSILRIQQVVRGDSAAYFCASSQGTSGRGSDTQYFGPGTRLTVL.

The rearrangement joins TRBV9 to TRBJ2-5, with 10 bases matching TRBD1. The CDR3 extends over 15 amino acids. V trimming: 4 bases; J trimming: 6 bases; junction bases outside the gene matches: 9. In germline, CDR1 is SGDLS, CDR2 YYNGEE. The CDR3: CASSPTGTGAKTQYF. The CDR3 bases are TGTGCCAGCAGCCCGACCGGGACAGGGGCTAAGACCCAGTACTTC.

The chain has TRBV7-9 and TRBJ2-5, with TRBD2 as a possible D gene (6 bases). Germline CDR1 is SEHNR and CDR2 is FQNEAQ (reference sequence). This CDR3 has 13 residues. Trimming took off 7 bases at V and 6 bases at J, with 15 bases between the two ends. This chain's CDR3 is CASTPDAGQTQYF. The CDR3, as DNA: TGTGCCAGCACCCCTGACGCGGGGCAGACCCAGTACTTC. Full variable domain (missing parts from reference TRBV7-9 and TRBJ2-5): DTGVSQNPRHKITKRGQNVTFRCDPISEHNRLYWYRQTLGQGPEFLTYFQNEAQLEKSRLLSDRFSAERPKGSFSTLEIQRTEQGDSAMYLCASTPDAGQTQYFGPGTRLLVL.

V is TRBV5-1 and J is TRBJ2-1; 7 nucleotides match TRBD1. V shed 4 bases and J 6 bases; nucleotides not matched to a gene: 4. The V gene's germline CDR1 is SGHRS and CDR2 YFSETQ. The CDR3 length is 13 residues. This CDR3 is CASSRDRPNEQFF. Written as DNA, the CDR3 is TGCGCCAGCAGCAGGGACAGACCCAATGAGCAGTTCTTC.

This clone appeared a single time. The chain is built from TRBV19 and TRBJ2-7; 9 positions agree with TRBD1. Germline CDR1 reads LNHDA; CDR2 reads SQIVND (reference sequence). The length of the CDR3 is 15 residues. V trimming: 5 bases; J trimming: 2 bases; junction bases outside the gene matches: 7. CDR3 nucleotides: TGTGCCAGTAGTCCGCGACAGGGGGTGACCTACGAGCAGTACTTC. Its protein is CASSPRQGVTYEQYF.

The chain is built from TRBV4-2 and TRBJ2-3, with a tentative D call TRBD2 (6 bases). V lost 3 bases and J 4 bases, leaving 17 bases between the germline ends. This CDR3 has 16 residues. CDR1 LGHNA and CDR2 YNFKEQ come from the germline V gene. CDR3 DNA sequence: TGTGCCAGCAGCCAGGCTAGCGAGGGGATCGCAGATACGCAGTATTTT. This codes for CASSQASEGIADTQYF.

The rearrangement uses TRBV7-9 and TRBJ1-1, with unresolved D. Germline V gene lookup returns CDR1 SEHNR and CDR2 FQNEAQ (reference sequence). This CDR3 contains 15 residues. V dropped 1 base and J dropped 0 bases, with 9 bases sitting between them. The chain's CDR3 is CASSLVTALNTEAFF. The CDR3 DNA reads TGTGCCAGCAGCTTAGTAACAGCCCTGAACACTGAAGCTTTCTTT.

This chain uses TRBV6-6 with TRBJ2-7, with D perhaps matching TRBD1 (5 bases). The CDR3 has 12 residues. V gave up 6 bases and J gave up 3 bases, with 9 bases separating them. Germline V gene sequence: CDR1 MNHNY, CDR2 SVGAGI (reference sequence). The CDR3 DNA is TGTGCCAGCAGGTCAGGGTTCTACGAGCAGTACTTC. It specifies CASRSGFYEQYF.

The chain uses TRBV7-2 and TRBJ1-6; D is perhaps TRBD1 (5 bases). The germline CDR1 and CDR2 sequences are SGHTA and FQGNSA. CDR3 length: 14 amino acids. The ends were cut back, 4 bases at V and 7 bases at J, with 11 bases in the middle. The DNA of the CDR3 is TGTGCCAGCAGCTCTGCAGGGCTAAATTCACCCCTCCACTTT. This sequence encodes CASSSAGLNSPLHF. The whole variable domain, remainder taken from reference TRBV7-2 and TRBJ1-6, is GAGVSQSPSNKVTEKGKDVELRCDPISGHTALYWYRQSLGQGLEFLIYFQGNSAPDKSGLPSDRFSAERTGGSVSTLTIQRTQQEDSAVYLCASSSAGLNSPLHFGNGTRLTVT.

This chain links TRBV7-9 with TRBJ2-7, with 11 bases aligning to TRBD1. The germline CDR1 and CDR2 sequences are SEHNR and FQNEAQ (reference sequence). V dropped 5 bases and J dropped 5; count of bases not matched to a gene: 8. The CDR3 length is 15 residues. The DNA of the CDR3 is TGTGCCAGCAGCCCGGGGACAGGGGGTTTCGACGAGCAGTACTTC. It specifies CASSPGTGGFDEQYF.

V and J are TRBV18 and TRBJ2-5; TRBD1 aligns across 7 bases. V shed 3 bases, J shed 7 bases, and the junction held 8 bases outside the gene matches. This CDR3 has 14 residues. CDR1 and CDR2 (germline): KGHSH, LQKENI. CDR3 amino acids: CASSPQDRTGTQYF. As DNA, the CDR3 is TGTGCCAGCTCACCCCAAGACAGGACAGGGACCCAGTACTTC.

This rearrangement joins TRBV2 to TRBJ2-4, with 7 bases fitting TRBD1. The length of the CDR3 is 11 residues. V trimming: 0 bases; J trimming: 14 bases; junction bases outside the gene matches: 1. Germline CDR1 and CDR2: SNHLY and FYNNEI. The CDR3 loop is CASSEARGKYF. DNA of the CDR3: TGTGCCAGCAGTGAAGCCAGGGGGAAGTACTTC.

V usage is TRBV10-3 and J usage is TRBJ2-5; TRBD1 matches at 8 bases. V shed 10 bases and J 1 base; nucleotides not matched to a gene: 8. The CDR3 is 14 amino acids. Germline CDR1 and CDR2: ENHRY and SYGVKD. The CDR3 bases are TGTGCCACCCGAGGGACAGGCGGCCAAGAGACCCAGTACTTC. Translated: CATRGTGGQETQYF.

CDR3 bases: TGTGCCAGCAGTGAATTTACCCGGGGGACCCACACCGGGGAGCTGTTTTTT. It yields the protein CASSEFTRGTHTGELFF. J is TRBJ2-2 and V is TRBV6-1, with D perhaps TRBD2 (6 bases). V was cut by 2 bases and J by 3 bases, with 16 bases left in between. The CDR3 has 17 residues. Germline loops: CDR1 MNHNS, CDR2 SASEGT.

J is TRBJ2-3 and V is TRBV30; no firm D call. The CDR3 has 14 amino acids. Germline CDR1 GTSNPN, CDR2 SVGIG (reference sequence). The V gene lost 1 base and the J gene lost 5 bases, with 13 bases spanning the gap. In DNA form, the CDR3 reads TGTGCCTGGAGTGAGCTGGTAGTTGAAGATACGCAGTATTTT. It specifies CAWSELVVEDTQYF.

CDR3 loop: CASSGEPLGTETQYF. CDR3 DNA: TGTGCCAGCAGTGGCGAACCGCTAGGTACAGAGACCCAGTACTTC. The chain links TRBV28 to TRBJ2-5, with unresolved D. Germline CDR1 MDHEN, CDR2 SYDVKM. Trimming shortened V by 5 bases and J by 4 bases, and 17 bases separated the two germline ends. CDR3 size: 15 residues.

V is TRBV7-3 and J is TRBJ1-1; D not resolved. There are 13 residues in the CDR3. Germline V lookup: CDR1 SGHTA, CDR2 FQGTGA. V lost 5 bases to trimming and J lost 3 bases, with 10 bases between them. The DNA for the CDR3 is TGTGCCAGCAGCCCCAACGGTGACACTGAAGCTTTCTTT. Its protein is CASSPNGDTEAFF.

The CDR3 DNA reads as TGTGCCACCCTGCGGCGGCTAGCGGGAGGTTACAATGAGCAGTTCTTC. Translation: CATLRRLAGGYNEQFF. This rearrangement joins TRBV19 to TRBJ2-1; 11 bases align to TRBD2. Per the germline V gene, CDR1 is LNHDA and CDR2 is SQIVND (reference sequence). V dropped 10 bases and J dropped 4; count of bases not matched to a gene: 12. The CDR3 sequence is 16 residues long.

The chain has TRBV7-3 and TRBJ2-3, with TRBD2 matching 8 bases. Germline V lookup: CDR1 SGHTA, CDR2 FQGTGA. The V and J ends lost 5 bases and 3 bases, in that order; junction bases with no gene match: 10. The CDR3 is made up of 16 amino acids. For the CDR3, the DNA is TGTGCCAGCAGCCCCAACAGCGGGAGAGGGACAGATACGCAGTATTTT. Its translation is CASSPNSGRGTDTQYF.

This clone has a single count. Relative to the germline gene, one junction end is altered; a read error may explain this. The genes are TRBV29-1 and TRBJ1-1; the D gene is possibly TRBD1 (5 bases). Germline lookup yields CDR1 SQVTM and CDR2 ANQGSEA. The CDR3 totals 9 residues. The CDR3 sequence is CSVDPTAIF. CDR3 nucleotides: TGCAGCGTTGACCCGACAGCGATCTTT.

This clone appeared once. This rearrangement joins TRBV5-5 to TRBJ1-1; D is perhaps TRBD1 (6 bases). This CDR3 is 15 amino acids long. Germline V gene sequence: CDR1 SGHKS, CDR2 YYEKEE (reference sequence). The germline V and J ends were trimmed by 0 bases and 5 bases, with 14 bases remaining between them. CDR3 sequence (DNA): TGTGCCAGCAGCTTGGCCGCGGGGGCAACAACTGAAGCTTTCTTT. This gives the protein CASSLAAGATTEAFF.

This chain links TRBV28 with TRBJ2-3; 7 bases agree with TRBD1. V dropped 5 bases and J dropped 6; count of bases not matched to a gene: 8. This CDR3 comprises 14 residues. The germline CDR1 and CDR2 sequences are MDHEN and SYDVKM. The CDR3 loop reads CASSVGQDDDTQYF. DNA for the CDR3: TGTGCCAGCAGTGTAGGACAGGACGATGATACGCAGTATTTT.

The V gene is TRBV7-2, the J gene TRBJ2-2; 10 bases line up with TRBD2. CDR3 size: 16 residues. V shed 2 bases, J shed 7 bases, and the junction held 7 bases outside the gene matches. Germline V CDR1 and CDR2: SGHTA, FQGNSA. The CDR3 sequence: CASSLTAGGPGGELFF. The CDR3 region has the DNA TGTGCCAGCAGCTTAACAGCGGGAGGGCCGGGCGGGGAGCTGTTTTTT.

The V call is TRBV5-1, the J call TRBJ1-1, with 10 bases matching TRBD1. Losses at the gene ends were 0 bases for V and 10 bases for J; bases not matched to a gene: 9. The CDR3 runs to 15 residues. Looked up from germline, CDR1 is SGHRS and CDR2 is YFSETQ. The CDR3 protein is CASSLDGTGEDGAFF. In DNA, the CDR3 is TGCGCCAGCAGCTTGGACGGGACAGGGGAAGACGGAGCTTTCTTT.

The chain has TRBV18 and TRBJ2-1; 10 nucleotides align to TRBD2. The CDR3 runs to 16 residues. The V and J ends lost 4 bases and 4 bases, in that order; junction bases with no gene match: 7. In germline, CDR1 is KGHSH, CDR2 LQKENI. The CDR3 DNA follows: TGTGCCAGCTCACACCCCGGGACTAGCGCTTACAATGAGCAGTTCTTC. It translates to CASSHPGTSAYNEQFF.

The rearrangement links TRBV5-1 to TRBJ2-3; 7 bases match TRBD1. Germline CDR1 and CDR2: SGHRS and YFSETQ. The CDR3 spans 14 residues. The chain's CDR3 is CANSMGQSTDTQYF. CDR3 in DNA: TGCGCTAACTCCATGGGACAGAGCACAGATACGCAGTATTTT.

This clone was observed a few times. The CDR3: CASSYPTPLINTIYF. The CDR3 DNA reads TGTGCCAGCAGTTACCCTACCCCGCTTATAAACACCATATATTTT. The chain uses TRBV6-6 and TRBJ1-3; no clear D. The CDR3 is 15 residues long. Trimming pared 2 bases from V and 6 bases from J, leaving 14 bases between. CDR1 is MNHNY, CDR2 SVGAGI, per germline (reference sequence).